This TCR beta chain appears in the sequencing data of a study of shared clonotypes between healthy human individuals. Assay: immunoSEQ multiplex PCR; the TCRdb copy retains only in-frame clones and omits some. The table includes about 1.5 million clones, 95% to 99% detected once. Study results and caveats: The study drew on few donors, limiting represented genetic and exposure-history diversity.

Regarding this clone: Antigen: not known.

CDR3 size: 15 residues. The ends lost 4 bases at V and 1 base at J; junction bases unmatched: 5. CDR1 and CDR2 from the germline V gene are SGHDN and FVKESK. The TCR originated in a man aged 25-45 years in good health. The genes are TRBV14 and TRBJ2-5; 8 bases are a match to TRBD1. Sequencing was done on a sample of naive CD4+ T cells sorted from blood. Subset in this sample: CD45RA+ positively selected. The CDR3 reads CASSPLGQGQETQYF. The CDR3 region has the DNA TGTGCCAGCAGCCCACTCGGACAGGGCCAAGAGACCCAGTACTTC.